These 31 T cell receptor beta chains originate from one sample sequenced in a study of cytomegalovirus exposure and HLA in healthy donors. 13 Jbeta primers and 60 Vbeta primers were used for the PCR. Only in-frame clones appear in the TCRdb table, and some are missing; sequencing was by immunoSEQ multiplex PCR. Among approximately 170,000 clones listed, approximately 77% were seen once. The sample consisted of PBMCs. The receptors were sampled from a male donor in good health and CMV-seropositive.

The chain joins TRBV9 to TRBJ2-7; 8 nucleotides line up with TRBD2. This CDR3 is 16 amino acids long. Germline values: CDR1 SGDLS, CDR2 YYNGEE. The J segment lost 4 bases and the V segment lost 3 bases, leaving 12 bases of the junction unmatched. CDR3 region: CASSASGGALSYEQYF. CDR3 DNA: TGTGCCAGCAGCGCGTCGGGGGGGGCCCTCAGTTACGAGCAGTACTTC.

The chain links TRBV4-3 to TRBJ2-4; perhaps TRBD2 as D (6 bases). In germline, CDR1 is LGHNA, CDR2 YSLEER. The length of the CDR3 is 17 residues. V was shortened by 0 bases and J by 6 bases, with 18 bases between the two germline ends. The CDR3 DNA reads TGCGCCAGCAGCCAAGAACCCCCCTTGTTGGGGGGAAACATTCAGTACTTC. This encodes CASSQEPPLLGGNIQYF.

This chain uses TRBV6-1 with TRBJ1-5, with TRBD1 matching 7 bases. V shed 5 bases and J 5 bases; nucleotides not matched to a gene: 6. This CDR3 spans 14 amino acids. Germline CDR1 and CDR2: MNHNS and SASEGT. The CDR3 DNA follows: TGTGCCAGCAGTCGAGGACAGGTTGATCAGCCCCAGCATTTT. Protein sequence: CASSRGQVDQPQHF.

In regard to this clone: Relative to the germline gene, one junction end is altered; a read error may explain this. The chain combines TRBV7-7 with TRBJ2-2; TRBD2 agrees at 8 bases. Germline V CDR1 and CDR2: SSHAT, FNYEAQ (reference sequence). The CDR3 has 17 amino acids. CDR3 loop: CASSLDPGGLNTGELFF. The CDR3 DNA reads TGTGCTAGCAGCTTGGACCCGGGGGGGCTGAACACCGGGGAGCTGTTTTTT.

The chain recombines TRBV18 with TRBJ1-4, with TRBD1 matching over 8 bases. The CDR3 runs to 15 residues. Germline V gene data show CDR1 as KGHSH and CDR2 as LQKENI. J gave up 5 bases and V 2 bases, and 4 bases lay outside the gene matches. The CDR3 DNA is TGTGCCAGCTCACCAAGGACAGGGCTAAATGAAAAACTGTTTTTT. Translating it yields CASSPRTGLNEKLFF.

This clone showed up just a few times. The chain joins TRBV6-5 to TRBJ1-2, with D tentatively TRBD1 (6 bases). V was trimmed by 6 bases and J by 3 bases, leaving 11 bases between them. The germline V gene has CDR1 MNHEY and CDR2 SVGAGI. This CDR3 has 13 residues. In DNA, the CDR3 is TGTGCCAGCAGGCACAGACAGGACTATGGCTACACCTTC. Amino acids: CASRHRQDYGYTF.

V usage is TRBV30 and J usage is TRBJ1-4; maybe TRBD1 (5 bases). The CDR3 runs 13 residues. The V gene lost 0 bases and the J gene lost 3 bases, with 5 bases spanning the gap. Per germline, CDR1 GTSNPN and CDR2 SVGIG (reference sequence). Here the CDR3 DNA reads TGTGCCTGGAGTGTACAGGCTAATGAAAAACTGTTTTTT. It translates to CAWSVQANEKLFF. Supplemented by reference TRBV30 and TRBJ1-4, the full variable domain reads SQTIHQWPATLVQPVGSPLSLECTVEGTSNPNLYWYRQAAGRGLQLLFYSVGIGQISSEVPQNLSASRPQDRQFILSSKKLLLSDSGFYLCAWSVQANEKLFFGSGTQLSVL.

This sequence joins TRBV29-1 and TRBJ1-2, with 7 bases identical to TRBD1. Germline V gene data show CDR1 as SQVTM and CDR2 as ANQGSEA. This CDR3 has 13 residues. V trimming: 6 bases; J trimming: 5 bases; junction bases outside the gene matches: 9. Here the CDR3 reads CSVSWTGLYGYTF. The CDR3, as DNA: TGCAGCGTATCGTGGACAGGCCTATATGGCTACACCTTC. Full variable domain (rest looked up from reference TRBV29-1 and TRBJ1-2): SAVISQKPSRDICQRGTSLTIQCQVDSQVTMMFWYRQQPGQSLTLIATANQGSEATYESGFVIDKFPISRPNLTFSTLTVSNMSPEDSSIYLCSVSWTGLYGYTFGSGTRLTVV.

The V gene is TRBV6-6, the J gene TRBJ1-1; 8 bases are shared with TRBD1. The V segment lost 5 bases and the J segment 2 bases; nucleotides outside the gene matches: 10. The germline V gene has CDR1 MNHNY and CDR2 SVGAGI (reference sequence). The CDR3 sequence is 16 residues long. CDR3 sequence (DNA): TGTGCCAGCAGTCACCCGCGAACAGGGGGTAACACTGAAGCTTTCTTT. Protein: CASSHPRTGGNTEAFF.

This clone was counted only a few times. This chain uses TRBV5-1 with TRBJ2-5; D is possibly TRBD2 (6 bases). CDR3 size: 14 residues. The germline gives CDR1 SGHRS, CDR2 YFSETQ. V lost 4 bases, J lost 1 base, and 11 bases lay in between. The CDR3 spells CASSPSGVQETQYF. The CDR3 region has the DNA TGCGCCAGCAGCCCGTCGGGGGTCCAAGAGACCCAGTACTTC.

The J gene is TRBJ1-1, the V gene TRBV10-1; no firm D call. CDR3 size: 13 residues. Per the germline V gene, CDR1 is WNHNN and CDR2 is SYGVQD (reference sequence). The V and J ends lost 4 bases and 2 bases respectively, with 8 bases between them. The DNA for the CDR3 is TGCGCCAGCAGTGCAGGTACCAACACTGAAGCTTTCTTT. This sequence encodes CASSAGTNTEAFF.

This chain joins TRBV20-1 and TRBJ2-1; possibly TRBD2 for D (6 bases). The germline CDR1 and CDR2 sequences are DFQATT and SNEGSKA (reference sequence). The CDR3 spans 11 residues. V was trimmed by 4 bases and J by 12 bases, leaving 13 bases between them. The CDR3 spells CSATPGLMQFF. The DNA of the CDR3 is TGCAGTGCTACACCGGGACTGATGCAGTTCTTC.

The CDR3 protein is CASSLGGPQETQYF. The CDR3 coding sequence is TGTGCCAGCAGCTTGGGCGGCCCCCAAGAGACCCAGTACTTC. The chain employs TRBV5-4 and TRBJ2-5; D not resolved. The CDR3 sequence is 14 residues long. V was trimmed by 0 bases and J by 1 base, leaving 7 bases between them. The germline CDR1 and CDR2 sequences are SGHNT and YYREEE (reference sequence).

A note on this clone: The junction and the germline gene differ at one end; a read error may be behind it. This sequence joins TRBV7-9 and TRBJ1-2, with D unclear. Germline V gives CDR1 SEHNR, CDR2 FQNEAQ (reference sequence). This CDR3 region has 12 residues. The chain's CDR3 is CSSSPGSYGYTF. DNA of the CDR3: TGTTCCAGCAGCCCGGGGAGCTATGGCTACACCTTC.

The genes are TRBV19 and TRBJ2-1; D is perhaps TRBD1 (6 bases). Germline V gene lookup returns CDR1 LNHDA and CDR2 SQIVND (reference sequence). Trimming left V 8 bases short and J 9 bases short, with 14 bases between. This CDR3 has 12 residues. The CDR3: CASGYRAGEQFF. In DNA, the CDR3 is TGTGCCAGTGGTTACAGGGCAGGTGAGCAGTTCTTC.

V and J are TRBV5-1 and TRBJ2-7; possibly TRBD1 for D (6 bases). The CDR3 loop spans 14 amino acids. Germline V gene lookup returns CDR1 SGHRS and CDR2 YFSETQ. The V gene lost 0 bases and the J gene lost 0 bases, with 7 bases spanning the gap. The CDR3 sequence is CASSLGQASYEQYF. The CDR3 DNA reads as TGCGCCAGCAGCTTGGGACAGGCCTCCTACGAGCAGTACTTC.

This rearrangement joins TRBV19 to TRBJ2-2, with 7 bases identical to TRBD2. The V segment lost 2 bases and the J segment 5 bases; nucleotides outside the gene matches: 8. The length of the CDR3 is 16 residues. The germline V gene encodes CDR1 LNHDA and CDR2 SQIVND (reference sequence). The CDR3 loop is CASSISAGRETGELFF. The CDR3 DNA follows: TGTGCCAGTAGTATAAGTGCAGGGAGGGAAACCGGGGAGCTGTTTTTT.

This sequence joins TRBV19 and TRBJ1-2, with D unresolved. The germline V gene has CDR1 LNHDA and CDR2 SQIVND (reference sequence). The CDR3 has 13 residues. With 1 base removed from V and 6 bases from J, the gap between germline ends came to 9 bases. The CDR3: CASSIGAADGYTF. The DNA of the CDR3 is TGTGCCAGTAGTATAGGGGCAGCGGATGGCTACACCTTC.

V usage is TRBV9 and J usage is TRBJ1-4, with D tentatively TRBD1 (5 bases). The V end lost 3 bases, the J end lost 4 bases, and 13 bases lay between the germline ends. CDR3 length: 15 amino acids. Germline CDR1 SGDLS, CDR2 YYNGEE. CDR3: CASSASPGVNEKLFF. DNA of the CDR3: TGTGCCAGCAGCGCGTCACCGGGGGTTAATGAAAAACTGTTTTTT.

The chain employs TRBV18 and TRBJ1-1; the D gene is possibly TRBD1 (5 bases). The CDR3 runs to 13 residues. Per germline, CDR1 KGHSH and CDR2 LQKENI. With 5 bases removed from V and 1 base from J, the gap between germline ends came to 8 bases. CDR3 sequence reads: CASSGDRNTEAFF. The CDR3 nucleotides are TGTGCCAGCTCAGGCGACAGGAACACTGAAGCTTTCTTT.

The chain employs TRBV6-5 and TRBJ2-7; 8 nucleotides agree with TRBD1. Germline-derived CDR1 and CDR2 are MNHEY and SVGAGI. The V gene end was trimmed by 5 bases and the J gene end by 3 bases; junction bases not matched to a gene: 9. This CDR3 contains 15 residues. CDR3 sequence (DNA): TGTGCCAGCAGTGGTTTGGACAGGGCTTACTACGAGCAGTACTTC. Translation: CASSGLDRAYYEQYF.

The rearrangement joins TRBV6-1 to TRBJ2-2, with 10 nucleotides matching TRBD1. This CDR3 is 17 amino acids long. Losses at the gene ends were 4 bases for V and 4 bases for J; bases not matched to a gene: 9. The germline V gene has CDR1 MNHNS and CDR2 SASEGT. The CDR3 reads CASSGITGTGVTGELFF. CDR3 DNA: TGTGCCAGCAGTGGTATTACCGGGACAGGGGTCACCGGGGAGCTGTTTTTT.

A word on this clone: One end of the junction fails to match germline, which may point to a read error. V and J are TRBV2 and TRBJ2-1, with D possibly matching TRBD2 (5 bases). The CDR3 consists of 13 residues. Germline CDR1 is SNHLY and CDR2 is FYNNEI. The CDR3 DNA reads TGCGCAACGGGCTGGACTTTAGACGATGAGCAGTTCTTC. Its translation is CATGWTLDDEQFF. Full variable domain (missing parts from reference TRBV2 and TRBJ2-1): EPEVTQTPSHQVTQMGQEVILRCVPISNHLYFYWYRQILGQKVEFLVSFYNNEISEKSEIFDDQFSVERPDGSNFTLKIRSTKLEDSAMYFCATGWTLDDEQFFGPGTRLTVL.

The chain is built from TRBV9 and TRBJ2-2, with TRBD2 as a possible D gene (5 bases). This CDR3 has 14 amino acids. CDR1 and CDR2 (germline): SGDLS, YYNGEE. V dropped 3 bases and J dropped 3 bases, with 9 bases sitting between them. The CDR3 reads CASSATGYTGELFF. CDR3 DNA sequence: TGTGCCAGCAGCGCGACGGGGTACACCGGGGAGCTGTTTTTT. The complete variable domain, with remaining parts taken from reference TRBV9 and TRBJ2-2, reads DSGVTQTPKHLITATGQRVTLRCSPRSGDLSVYWYQQSLDQGLQFLIQYYNGEERAKGNILERFSAQQFPDLHSELNLSSLELGDSALYFCASSATGYTGELFFGEGSRLTVL.

This chain uses TRBV4-1 with TRBJ2-7, with D tentatively TRBD1 (6 bases). Germline V gene data show CDR1 as MGHRA and CDR2 as YSYEKL. Trimming took 2 bases from V and 0 from J, leaving 14 bases between them. This CDR3 contains 16 residues. The CDR3 reads CASSQTGTPSSYEQYF. The DNA for the CDR3 is TGCGCCAGCAGCCAAACAGGGACCCCCAGCTCCTACGAGCAGTACTTC.

The CDR3 DNA follows: TGCGCCAGCAGCAGGGGGCCTGGAAACACCATATATTTT. Residues: CASSRGPGNTIYF. The rearrangement uses TRBV10-1 and TRBJ1-3, with 8 nucleotides matching TRBD1. The CDR3 is made up of 13 amino acids. Germline CDR1 reads WNHNN; CDR2 reads SYGVQD (reference sequence). V shed 6 bases, J shed 2 bases, and the junction held 0 bases outside the gene matches.

In its sample, this clone was seen a few times. The chain joins TRBV6-5 to TRBJ1-1; D remains ambiguous. Trimming stripped 9 bases from V and 1 base from J, with 12 bases between. This CDR3 has 13 residues. Germline lookup yields CDR1 MNHEY and CDR2 SVGAGI. The CDR3 coding sequence is TGTGCCAGTGCCGTAACACCGAACACTGAAGCTTTCTTT. Translated: CASAVTPNTEAFF.

This clone was observed a few times. The chain uses TRBV2 and TRBJ2-7; 7 nucleotides line up with TRBD1. J lost 0 bases, V lost 3 bases, and 2 bases had no gene match. The germline V gene has CDR1 SNHLY and CDR2 FYNNEI. CDR3 length: 14 amino acids. The CDR3 protein is CASSDNRGSYEQYF. The DNA for the CDR3 is TGTGCCAGCAGTGATAACAGGGGCTCCTACGAGCAGTACTTC.

The rearrangement joins TRBV6-1 to TRBJ2-7; 10 nucleotides match TRBD1. The V and J ends lost 6 bases and 4 bases, in that order; junction bases with no gene match: 6. In germline, CDR1 is MNHNS, CDR2 SASEGT. This CDR3 contains 14 residues. The CDR3 sequence: CASRKTGGGYEQYF. CDR3 DNA sequence: TGTGCCAGCAGGAAGACAGGGGGCGGATACGAGCAGTACTTC.

This chain links TRBV5-4 with TRBJ2-5; 15 bases fit TRBD2. J gave up 5 bases and V 2 bases, and 7 bases lay outside the gene matches. Germline V gene data show CDR1 as SGHNT and CDR2 as YYREEE (reference sequence). The CDR3 length is 17 residues. The CDR3 sequence is CASSFDGLAGGVETQYF. The DNA of the CDR3 is TGTGCCAGCAGCTTCGATGGACTAGCGGGGGGGGTGGAGACCCAGTACTTC.

The gene calls are TRBV5-1 and TRBJ2-1; 9 nucleotides match TRBD1. V lost 0 bases to trimming and J lost 5 bases; unmatched junction nucleotides: 3. Germline CDR1 reads SGHRS; CDR2 reads YFSETQ. This CDR3 contains 15 residues. CDR3 sequence reads: CASSLGGTGHNEQFF. The CDR3 nucleotides are TGCGCCAGCAGCTTGGGCGGGACAGGGCACAATGAGCAGTTCTTC.